The sequence of this T cell receptor beta chain was determined in a study of PD-L1 blockade in urothelial cancer. Overall study: Patients' atezolizumab regimen, 1,200 mg intravenously every 3 weeks, began in the mid-2010s.

Specified time point: peripheral blood 6 weeks after treatment start. The method was immunoSEQ multiplex PCR; TCRdb's version includes in-frame clones alone and lacks a portion of them. The sample carries more than 60,000 clones, around nine tenths recorded once. This specimen consisted of PBMCs, obtained around atezolizumab (anti-PD-L1) treatment. This clonotype originated in a man aged 55 to 70 with urothelial cancer.

CDR3 in amino acids: CASSYSLRGNIQYF. DNA of the CDR3: TGTGCCAGCAGTTACTCATTGCGAGGGAACATTCAGTACTTC. J is TRBJ2-4 and V is TRBV6-5, with a weak D call TRBD2 (5 bases). CDR3 size: 14 residues. V lost 0 bases and J 7 bases, leaving 10 bases between the germline ends. From germline, CDR1 is MNHEY and CDR2 SVGAGI.